This entry describes one TCR beta chain. The sample is drawn from a study of blood T cell repertoires in COVID-19. The overall study: COVID-19 samples, acute and convalescent, were from the United States, Italy and Spain. T cells, B-cell-depleted T cells, or PBMCs provided the cDNA or gDNA that served as material.

Original methodology: Nucleated cell counts were estimated from reference gene primer amplification. Only in-frame clones appear in the TCRdb table, and some are missing; sequencing was by immunoSEQ multiplex PCR. V and J calls and clone size are given by that table; D and trimming were obtained from the DNA. The sample carries more than 150,000 clones, about 80% recorded once. The germline CDR1 and CDR2 sequences are MDHEN and SYDVKM. The ends were cut back, 6 bases at V and 5 bases at J, with 16 bases in the middle. This CDR3 is built from 15 residues. The clonotype was recovered from a man in his sixties who had been exposed to COVID-19. The V call is TRBV28, the J call TRBJ1-4, with D tentatively TRBD1 (6 bases). Sequencing was carried out using PBMCs or T cells enriched from blood (not recorded which). The CDR3 nucleotides are TGTGCCAGCAGCCCCTGGACAGTCGAAAATGAAAAACTGTTTTTT. This translates into CASSPWTVENEKLFF.